This TCR beta chain is from a study of neoadjuvant anti-PD-1 for oral cavity cancer. Note on this clone: Its matching antigen is unknown.

The sample's time point: after neoadjuvant nivolumab, at surgical resection. Stage II-IVA oral cavity squamous cell carcinoma was new and untreated by systemic or radiation therapy. These oral cavity squamous cell carcinomas were HPV-negative and locally advanced. With V trimmed by 5 bases and J by 5 bases, 7 bases remained unmatched. The CDR3 covers 15 residues. CDR1 and CDR2 (germline): SGHAT, FQNNGV. Some clones are missing from TCRdb's copy, which holds only in-frame ones; the method was immunoSEQ multiplex PCR. The sample lists around 21,000 clones; 45% were seen once. Study-wide results and limits: Pretreatment Treg/Th17 ratio correlated inversely with post-treatment tumor clonality.

This chain connects TRBV11-2 to TRBJ2-1; TRBD2 matches 9 bases. Source: tumor tissue, taken after nivolumab (anti-PD-1) treatment. The source is a person aged 35 to 85 with oral cavity squamous cell carcinoma. The CDR3 DNA sequence: TGTGCCAGCAGCCCACAGAGCGGGGGGAACAATGAGCAGTTCTTC. Translation: CASSPQSGGNNEQFF.